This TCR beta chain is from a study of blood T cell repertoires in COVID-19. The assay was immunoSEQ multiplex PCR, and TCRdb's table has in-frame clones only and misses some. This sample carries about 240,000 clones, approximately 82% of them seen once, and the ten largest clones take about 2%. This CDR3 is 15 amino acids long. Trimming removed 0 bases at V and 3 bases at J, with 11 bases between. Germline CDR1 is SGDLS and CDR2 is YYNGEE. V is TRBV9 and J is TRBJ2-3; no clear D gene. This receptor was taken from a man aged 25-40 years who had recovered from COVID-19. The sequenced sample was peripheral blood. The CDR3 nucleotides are TGTGCCAGCAGCGTAGCTAAAGCTAGAACAGATACGCAGTATTTT. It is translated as CASSVAKARTDTQYF.